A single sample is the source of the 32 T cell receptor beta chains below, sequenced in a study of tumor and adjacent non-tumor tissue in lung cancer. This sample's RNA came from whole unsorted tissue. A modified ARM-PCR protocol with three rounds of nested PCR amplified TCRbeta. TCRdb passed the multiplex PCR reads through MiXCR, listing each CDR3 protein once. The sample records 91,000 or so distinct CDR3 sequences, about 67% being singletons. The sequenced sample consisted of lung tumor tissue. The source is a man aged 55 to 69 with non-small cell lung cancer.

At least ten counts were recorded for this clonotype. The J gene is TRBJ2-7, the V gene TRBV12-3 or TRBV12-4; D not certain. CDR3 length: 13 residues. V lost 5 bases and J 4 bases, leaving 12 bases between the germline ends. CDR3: CASSTAGSYEQYF. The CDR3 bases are TGTGCCAGCAGTACTGCAGGCTCATACGAGCAGTACTTC.

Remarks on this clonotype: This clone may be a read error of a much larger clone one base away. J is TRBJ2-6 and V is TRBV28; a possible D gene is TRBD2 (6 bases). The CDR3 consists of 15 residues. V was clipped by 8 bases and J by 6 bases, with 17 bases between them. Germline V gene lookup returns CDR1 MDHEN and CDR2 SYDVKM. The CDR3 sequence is CASYRAGTEANVLTF. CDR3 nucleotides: TGTGCCAGCTACCGGGCGGGGACTGAGGCCAACGTCCTGACTTTC. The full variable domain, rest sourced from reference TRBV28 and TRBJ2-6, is DVKVTQSSRYLVKRTGEKVFLECVQDMDHENMFWYRQDPGLGLRLIYFSYDVKMKEKGDIPEGYSVSREKKERFSLILESASTNQTSMYLCASYRAGTEANVLTFGAGSRLTVL.

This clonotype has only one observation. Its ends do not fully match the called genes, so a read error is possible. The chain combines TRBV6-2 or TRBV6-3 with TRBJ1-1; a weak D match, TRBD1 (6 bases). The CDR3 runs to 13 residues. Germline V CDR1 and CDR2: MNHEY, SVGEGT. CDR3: CASTLSGGTEALF. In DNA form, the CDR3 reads TGTGCCAGCACTTTAAGTGGGGGCACTGAAGCTCTCTTT.

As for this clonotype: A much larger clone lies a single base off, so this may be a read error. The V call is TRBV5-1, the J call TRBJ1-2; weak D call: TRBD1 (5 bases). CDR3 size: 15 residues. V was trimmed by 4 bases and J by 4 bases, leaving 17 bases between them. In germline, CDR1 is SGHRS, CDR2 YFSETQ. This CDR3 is CASSLERGSLYGYTF. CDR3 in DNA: TGCGCCAGCAGCCTGGAAAGGGGTTCCCTCTATGGCTACACCTTC.

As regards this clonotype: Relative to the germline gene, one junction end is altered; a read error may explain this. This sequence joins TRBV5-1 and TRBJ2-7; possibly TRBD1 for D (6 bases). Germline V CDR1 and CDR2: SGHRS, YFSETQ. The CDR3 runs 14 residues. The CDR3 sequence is CDSSDSGQTYEQYF. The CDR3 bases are TGCGACAGCAGCGACTCAGGACAGACCTACGAGCAGTACTTC.

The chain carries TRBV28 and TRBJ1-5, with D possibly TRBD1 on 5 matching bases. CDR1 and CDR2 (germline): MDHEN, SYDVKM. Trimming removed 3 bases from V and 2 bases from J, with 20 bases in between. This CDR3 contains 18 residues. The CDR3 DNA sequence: TGTGCCAGCAGTTTTGTCAGGGTATCACGGCTAGGCAATCAGCCCCAGCATTTT. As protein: CASSFVRVSRLGNQPQHF.

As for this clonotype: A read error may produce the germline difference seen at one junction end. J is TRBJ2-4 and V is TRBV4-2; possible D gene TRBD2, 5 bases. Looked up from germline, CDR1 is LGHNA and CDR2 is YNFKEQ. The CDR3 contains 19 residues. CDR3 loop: CASSQAQASRSLAKNTQYF. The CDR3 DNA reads TGTGCCAGCAGCCAAGCGCAGGCTAGCAGATCGTTAGCCAAAAACACTCAGTATTTC.

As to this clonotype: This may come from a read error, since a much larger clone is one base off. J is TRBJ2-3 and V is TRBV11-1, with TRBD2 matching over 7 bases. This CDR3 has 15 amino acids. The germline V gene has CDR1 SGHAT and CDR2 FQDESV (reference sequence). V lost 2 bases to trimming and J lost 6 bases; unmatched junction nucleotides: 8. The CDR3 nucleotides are TGTGCCAGCAGCTTAACTGGCGGGAGTAGCGATACGCAGTATTTT. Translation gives CASSLTGGSSDTQYF.

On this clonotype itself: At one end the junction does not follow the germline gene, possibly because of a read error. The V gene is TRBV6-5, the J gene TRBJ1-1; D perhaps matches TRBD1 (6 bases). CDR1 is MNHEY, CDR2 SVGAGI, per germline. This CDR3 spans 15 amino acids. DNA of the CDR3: TGTGTCAGCAGTCACAGGGTCCAGAGTCAGGGACGGGCTTTCTTT. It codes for CVSSHRVQSQGRAFF.

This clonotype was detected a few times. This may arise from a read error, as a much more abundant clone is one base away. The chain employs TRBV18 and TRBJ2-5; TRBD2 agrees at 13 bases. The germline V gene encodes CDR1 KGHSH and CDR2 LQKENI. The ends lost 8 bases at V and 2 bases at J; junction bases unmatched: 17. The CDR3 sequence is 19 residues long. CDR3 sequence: CASPRVSGTSGTLQETQYF. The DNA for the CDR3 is TGTGCCAGCCCACGAGTATCCGGGACTAGCGGGACCCTACAAGAGACCCAGTACTTC.

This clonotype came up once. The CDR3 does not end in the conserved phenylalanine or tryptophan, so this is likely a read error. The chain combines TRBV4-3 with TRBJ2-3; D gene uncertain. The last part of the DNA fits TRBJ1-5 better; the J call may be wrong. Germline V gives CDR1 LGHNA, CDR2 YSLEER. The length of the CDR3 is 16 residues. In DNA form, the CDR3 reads TGCGCCAGCAGCCAAGATGGACTAGCGGGAGGAGATACGCAGCATTTA. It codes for CASSQDGLAGGDTQHL.

CDR3 sequence (DNA): TGTGTCAGTAACGAGAGACGAATCACAGATACGCAGTATTTT. Its translation: CVSNERRITDTQYF. The chain is built from TRBV6-1 and TRBJ2-3; D is unclear. CDR3 length: 14 residues. CDR1 is MNHNS, CDR2 SASEGT, per germline.

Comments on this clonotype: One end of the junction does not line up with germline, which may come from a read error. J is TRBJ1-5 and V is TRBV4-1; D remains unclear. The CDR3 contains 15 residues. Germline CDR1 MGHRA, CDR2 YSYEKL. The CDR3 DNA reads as TGCACCAGCAGCCAAGAGGAGTCCCTGAATCAGCCCCAGCATTTT. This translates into CTSSQEESLNQPQHF.

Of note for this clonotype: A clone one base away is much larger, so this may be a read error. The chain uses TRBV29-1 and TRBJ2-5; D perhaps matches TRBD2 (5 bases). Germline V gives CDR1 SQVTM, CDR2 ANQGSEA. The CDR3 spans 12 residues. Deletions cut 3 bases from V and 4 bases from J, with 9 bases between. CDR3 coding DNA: TGCAGCGTTGAGGCAGAGGGAGAGACCCAGTACTTC. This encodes CSVEAEGETQYF.

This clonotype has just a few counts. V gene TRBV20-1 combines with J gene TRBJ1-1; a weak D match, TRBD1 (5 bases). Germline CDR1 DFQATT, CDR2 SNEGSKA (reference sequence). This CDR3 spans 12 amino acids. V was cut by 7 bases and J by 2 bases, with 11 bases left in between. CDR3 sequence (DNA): TGCAGTGGGGGGGGAATCAACACTGAAGCTTTCTTT. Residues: CSGGGINTEAFF.

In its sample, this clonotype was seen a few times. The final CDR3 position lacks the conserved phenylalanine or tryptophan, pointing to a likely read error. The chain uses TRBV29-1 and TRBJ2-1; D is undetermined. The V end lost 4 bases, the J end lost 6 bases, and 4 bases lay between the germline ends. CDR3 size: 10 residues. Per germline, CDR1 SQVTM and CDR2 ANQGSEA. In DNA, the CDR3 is TGCAGCGTTGTGGTCAATGAGCAGTTCTCC. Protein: CSVVVNEQFS.

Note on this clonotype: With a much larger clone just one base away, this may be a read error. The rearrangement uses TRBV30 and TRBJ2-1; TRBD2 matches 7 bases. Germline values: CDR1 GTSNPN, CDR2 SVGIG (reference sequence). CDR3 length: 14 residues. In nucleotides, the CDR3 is TGTGCCTTGAGTGTAGGTGGACTAGTAAATGAGCAGTTCTTC. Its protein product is CALSVGGLVNEQFF. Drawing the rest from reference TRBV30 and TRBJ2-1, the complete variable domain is SQTIHQWPATLVQPVGSPLSLECTVEGTSNPNLYWYRQAAGRGLQLLFYSVGIGQISSEVPQNLSASRPQDRQFILSSKKLLLSDSGFYLCALSVGGLVNEQFFGPGTRLTVL.

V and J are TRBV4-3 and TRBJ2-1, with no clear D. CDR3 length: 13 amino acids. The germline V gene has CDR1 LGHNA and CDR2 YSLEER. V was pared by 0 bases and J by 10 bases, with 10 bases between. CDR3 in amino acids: CASSQELTNEQFF. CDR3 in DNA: TGCGCCAGCAGCCAAGAGCTAACTAACGAGCAGTTCTTC.

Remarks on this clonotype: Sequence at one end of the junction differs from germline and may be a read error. CDR3 sequence reads: CASSYSGLAGDQEAQYF. The CDR3 DNA sequence: TGTGCCAGCAGTTACTCGGGACTAGCGGGGGACCAAGAGGCCCAGTACTTC. The chain joins TRBV6-5 to TRBJ2-5; 14 bases line up with TRBD2. The V gene's germline CDR1 is MNHEY and CDR2 SVGAGI. The CDR3 sequence is 17 residues long.

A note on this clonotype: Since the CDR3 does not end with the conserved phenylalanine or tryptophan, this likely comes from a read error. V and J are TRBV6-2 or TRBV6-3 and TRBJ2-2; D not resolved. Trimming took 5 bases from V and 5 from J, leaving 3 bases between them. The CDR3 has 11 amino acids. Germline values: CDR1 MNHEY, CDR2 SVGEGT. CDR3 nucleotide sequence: TGTGCCAGCAGTAATACCGGGGAGCTGTTTCTT. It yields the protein CASSNTGELFL.

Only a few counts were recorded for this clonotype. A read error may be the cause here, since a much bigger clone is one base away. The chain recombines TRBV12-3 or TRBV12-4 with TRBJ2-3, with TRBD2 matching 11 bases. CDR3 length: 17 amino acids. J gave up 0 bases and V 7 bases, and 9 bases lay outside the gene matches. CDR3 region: CASNGTSGHTSTDTQYF. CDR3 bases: TGTGCCAGCAATGGGACTAGCGGACACACTAGCACAGATACGCAGTATTTT.

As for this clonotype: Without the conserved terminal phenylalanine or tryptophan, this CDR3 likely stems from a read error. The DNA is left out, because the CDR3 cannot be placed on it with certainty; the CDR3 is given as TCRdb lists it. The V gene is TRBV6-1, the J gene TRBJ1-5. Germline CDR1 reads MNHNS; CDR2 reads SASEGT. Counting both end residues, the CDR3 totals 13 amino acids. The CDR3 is CASSETPNQPKHC.

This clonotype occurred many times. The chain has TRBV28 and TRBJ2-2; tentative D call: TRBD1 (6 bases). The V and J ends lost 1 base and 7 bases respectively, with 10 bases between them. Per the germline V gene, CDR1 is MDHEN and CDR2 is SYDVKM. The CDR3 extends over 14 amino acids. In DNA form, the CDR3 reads TGTGCCAGCAGTTTATCCGCAGGGGTCGGGGAGCTGTTTTTT. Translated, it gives CASSLSAGVGELFF.

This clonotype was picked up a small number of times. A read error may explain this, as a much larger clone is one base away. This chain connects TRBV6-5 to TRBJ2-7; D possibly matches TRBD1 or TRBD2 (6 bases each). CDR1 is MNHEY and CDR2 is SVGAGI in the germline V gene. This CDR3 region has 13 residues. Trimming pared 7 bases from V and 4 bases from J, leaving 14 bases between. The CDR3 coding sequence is TGTGCCAGCAATTCGGGGGCTCCGTACGAGCAGTACTTC. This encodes CASNSGAPYEQYF.

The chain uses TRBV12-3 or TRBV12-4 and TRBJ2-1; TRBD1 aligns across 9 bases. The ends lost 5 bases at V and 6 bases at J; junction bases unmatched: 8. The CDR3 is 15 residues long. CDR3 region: CASSVSGTGFNEQFF. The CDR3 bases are TGTGCCAGCAGTGTGTCCGGGACAGGGTTCAATGAGCAGTTCTTC.

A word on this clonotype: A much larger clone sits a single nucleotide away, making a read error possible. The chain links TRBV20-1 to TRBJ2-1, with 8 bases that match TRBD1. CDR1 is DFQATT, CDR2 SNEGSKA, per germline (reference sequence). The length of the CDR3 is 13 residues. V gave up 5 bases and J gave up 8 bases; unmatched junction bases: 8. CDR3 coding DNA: TGCAGTGCTGCGGGACAGGCGTTTGATGAGCAGTTCTTC. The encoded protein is CSAAGQAFDEQFF.

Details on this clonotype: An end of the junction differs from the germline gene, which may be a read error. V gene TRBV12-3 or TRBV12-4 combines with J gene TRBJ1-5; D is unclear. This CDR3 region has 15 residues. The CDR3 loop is CASSYGTISDQPQHF. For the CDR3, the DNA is TGTGCCAGCAGTTACGGAACAATTAGCGATCAGCCCCAGCATTTT.

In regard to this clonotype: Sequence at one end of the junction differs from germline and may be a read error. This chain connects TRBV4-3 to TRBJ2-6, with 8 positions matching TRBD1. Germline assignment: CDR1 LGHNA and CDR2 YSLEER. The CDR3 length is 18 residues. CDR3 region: CASSHDGTGFPGAYVLTF. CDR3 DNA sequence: TGCGCCAGCAGCCACGACGGGACAGGTTTCCCTGGGGCCTACGTCCTGACTTTC.

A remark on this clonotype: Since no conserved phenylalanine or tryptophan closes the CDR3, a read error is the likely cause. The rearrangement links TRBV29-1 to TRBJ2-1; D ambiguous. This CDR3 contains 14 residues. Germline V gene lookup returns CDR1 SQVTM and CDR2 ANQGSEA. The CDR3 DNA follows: TGCAGCGCTGACACGTCAAGCTCCTACAATGGGCAGTTCATC. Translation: CSADTSSSYNGQFI.

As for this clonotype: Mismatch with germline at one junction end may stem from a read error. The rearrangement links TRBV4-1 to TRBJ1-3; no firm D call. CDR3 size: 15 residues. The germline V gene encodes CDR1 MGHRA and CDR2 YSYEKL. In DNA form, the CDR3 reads TGCGCCAGCAGTCAACCCACAGAGATTGGAAACACCATATACTTT. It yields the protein CASSQPTEIGNTIYF.

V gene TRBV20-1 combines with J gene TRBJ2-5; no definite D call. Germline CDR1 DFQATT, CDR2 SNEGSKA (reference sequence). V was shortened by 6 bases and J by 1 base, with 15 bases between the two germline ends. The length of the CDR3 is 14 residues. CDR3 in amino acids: CSAFDTTSQETQYF. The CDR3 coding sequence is TGCAGTGCATTTGACACAACCTCCCAAGAGACCCAGTACTTC.

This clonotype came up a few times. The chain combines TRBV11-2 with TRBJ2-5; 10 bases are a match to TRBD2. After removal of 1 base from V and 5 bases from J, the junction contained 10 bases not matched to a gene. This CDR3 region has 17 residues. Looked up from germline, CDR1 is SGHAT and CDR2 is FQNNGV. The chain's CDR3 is CASSLGTSGKFVETQYF. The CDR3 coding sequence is TGTGCCAGCAGCTTAGGGACTAGCGGAAAATTCGTGGAGACCCAGTACTTC.